The 23 T cell receptor beta chains below come from one sample, sequenced in a study of radiation and T cells in renal cell carcinoma. Time point denoted: blood 2 weeks post-SBRT. The treatment: 15 Gy SBRT to primary tumor, nephrectomy 4 weeks later. The repertoire was sequenced with immunoSEQ multiplex PCR; TCRdb's copy has only in-frame clones and lacks some. The table lists roughly 130,000 clones, roughly four fifths of them singletons. Sequencing used blood, obtained from a patient whose treatment included radiotherapy and nephrectomy. The source is a woman aged 60-75 years with renal cell carcinoma.

This clone was seen only once. The J gene is TRBJ1-4, the V gene TRBV10-3; 7 bases are a match to TRBD1. Germline V lookup: CDR1 ENHRY, CDR2 SYGVKD. Trimming at V came to 3 bases and at J to 8 bases, leaving 3 bases not matched to a gene. The CDR3 covers 13 residues. The CDR3 region has the DNA TGTGCCATCAGTGACGGGACAGACGAAAAACTGTTTTTT. It encodes CAISDGTDEKLFF.

The rearrangement links TRBV15 to TRBJ2-7, with D perhaps TRBD2 (6 bases). Trimming shortened V by 0 bases and J by 7 bases, and 13 bases separated the two germline ends. Germline values: CDR1 LNHNV, CDR2 YYDKDF (reference sequence). This CDR3 contains 14 residues. CDR3: CATSRDRDWEEQYF. DNA of the CDR3: TGTGCCACCAGCAGAGATCGGGACTGGGAGGAGCAGTACTTC.

On this clone itself: One end of the junction does not line up with germline, which may come from a read error. The rearrangement uses TRBV30 and TRBJ2-1; 7 bases map to TRBD2. CDR3 length: 14 residues. Germline V gene lookup returns CDR1 GTSNPN and CDR2 SVGIG (reference sequence). The CDR3 nucleotides are TGTGCCTGGGGTGTACAGCGGGACCTCAATGAGCAGTTCTTC. Translating it yields CAWGVQRDLNEQFF.

The chain uses TRBV6-5 and TRBJ2-1, with 8 bases matching TRBD1. Germline CDR1 and CDR2: MNHEY and SVGAGI. J lost 2 bases, V lost 0 bases, and 3 bases had no gene match. The CDR3 extends over 16 amino acids. CDR3 amino acids: CASSYSPGGPYNEQFF. The CDR3 DNA follows: TGTGCCAGCAGTTACTCGCCAGGGGGCCCCTACAATGAGCAGTTCTTC.

The chain has TRBV5-6 and TRBJ2-7, with 10 bases that match TRBD1. Germline CDR1 SGHDT, CDR2 YYEEEE. The ends lost 4 bases at V and 5 bases at J; junction bases unmatched: 12. The CDR3 is made up of 16 amino acids. DNA for the CDR3: TGTGCCAGCAGCCCCGCCCCGGGACAGGGGATCCACGAGCAGTACTTC. This gives the protein CASSPAPGQGIHEQYF.

The V and J genes are TRBV27 and TRBJ1-2, with 10 nucleotides matching TRBD1. V dropped 9 bases and J dropped 7; count of bases not matched to a gene: 17. The CDR3 runs to 16 residues. CDR1 is MNHEY and CDR2 is SMNVEV in the germline V gene (reference sequence). The CDR3 DNA reads as TGTGCCAGTAGCCGTCAAAAGCCGGGACAGGGGTTTGGCTACACCTTC. Translating it yields CASSRQKPGQGFGYTF.

Comments on this clone: One junction end does not reproduce the germline sequence, and a read error may be involved. This chain links TRBV7-7 with TRBJ2-1; 8 nucleotides line up with TRBD2. The CDR3 totals 15 residues. Germline-derived CDR1 and CDR2 are SSHAT and FNYEAQ (reference sequence). In DNA form, the CDR3 reads TGTGCTAGCAGCCGAGCCGGGACTAGAGTTAATGAGCAGTTCTTC. It is translated as CASSRAGTRVNEQFF.

The table lists this clone with a count of one. The rearrangement joins TRBV5-1 to TRBJ2-6; 7 bases align to TRBD2. Per the germline V gene, CDR1 is SGHRS and CDR2 is YFSETQ. J gave up 0 bases and V 1 base, and 13 bases lay outside the gene matches. The CDR3 runs 20 residues. The CDR3 is CASSLSWGGDITSGANVLTF. CDR3 bases: TGCGCCAGCAGCTTGTCCTGGGGAGGGGATATTACCTCTGGGGCCAACGTCCTGACTTTC.

The V call is TRBV19, the J call TRBJ1-5, with a tentative D call TRBD1 (5 bases). This CDR3 spans 14 amino acids. CDR1 LNHDA and CDR2 SQIVND come from the germline V gene (reference sequence). Trimming removed 8 bases from V and 4 bases from J, with 15 bases in between. The CDR3 region is CASESGQRNQPQHF. The CDR3 bases are TGTGCCAGTGAGTCAGGGCAGAGGAATCAGCCCCAGCATTTT.

The genes are TRBV5-1 and TRBJ1-6; TRBD1 matches 8 bases. Germline loops: CDR1 SGHRS, CDR2 YFSETQ. V was pared by 4 bases and J by 8 bases, with 8 bases of the junction left unmatched. CDR3 length: 15 amino acids. The CDR3 DNA follows: TGCGCCAGCAGCGCCCAGGGGGCCAGCGATTCACCCCTCCACTTT. This codes for CASSAQGASDSPLHF.

As regards this clone: The junction departs from the called germline gene at one end, perhaps through a read error. The rearrangement uses TRBV7-7 and TRBJ1-3; D gene ambiguous. Germline V gene data show CDR1 as SSHAT and CDR2 as FNYEAQ (reference sequence). The CDR3 is 14 amino acids. The CDR3 sequence: CASSLGGSGNTIYF. DNA for the CDR3: TGTGCTAGCAGCTTGGGTGGTTCTGGAAACACCATATATTTT.

CDR3: CAWSPYSNQPQHF. As DNA, the CDR3 is TGTGCCTGGAGCCCTTATAGCAATCAGCCCCAGCATTTT. The gene calls are TRBV30 and TRBJ1-5; D is undetermined. Trimming removed 3 bases from V and 0 bases from J, with 6 bases in between. The CDR3 totals 13 residues. Germline V lookup: CDR1 GTSNPN, CDR2 SVGIG (reference sequence).

This clone occurred a few times. V and J are TRBV7-9 and TRBJ1-1; D is ambiguous. The CDR3 length is 15 residues. Germline CDR1 is SEHNR and CDR2 is FQNEAQ (reference sequence). Deletions cut 5 bases from V and 0 bases from J, with 13 bases between. DNA for the CDR3: TGTGCCAGCAGCCCCGTTCGGCAGGTGAACACTGAAGCTTTCTTT. The encoded protein is CASSPVRQVNTEAFF.

This chain links TRBV4-2 with TRBJ1-2, with D unclear. There are 16 residues in the CDR3. Per the germline V gene, CDR1 is LGHNA and CDR2 is YNFKEQ. Trimming pared 0 bases from V and 6 bases from J, leaving 17 bases between. The CDR3 DNA reads TGTGCCAGCAGCCAAGATGTCGGTCAGGAGACCCATGGCTACACCTTC. It is translated as CASSQDVGQETHGYTF.

The chain recombines TRBV5-1 with TRBJ1-1; D unclear. The CDR3 contains 15 residues. V was clipped by 0 bases and J by 5 bases, with 14 bases between them. Germline V gene data show CDR1 as SGHRS and CDR2 as YFSETQ. Here the CDR3 DNA reads TGCGCCAGCAGCTTGGGGGGTACCCGTCCTACTGAAGCTTTCTTT. Translation gives CASSLGGTRPTEAFF.

The rearrangement joins TRBV9 to TRBJ2-1, with 9 bases lining up with TRBD1. V was clipped by 2 bases and J by 3 bases; unmatched bases: 9. Germline V lookup: CDR1 SGDLS, CDR2 YYNGEE. The CDR3 totals 17 residues. CDR3 residues: CASSVPRDRDNYNEQFF. For the CDR3, the DNA is TGTGCCAGCAGCGTCCCCAGGGACAGGGATAACTACAATGAGCAGTTCTTC.

This chain connects TRBV10-3 to TRBJ1-4; 7 bases fit TRBD1. Germline assignment: CDR1 ENHRY and CDR2 SYGVKD. This CDR3 spans 15 amino acids. The ends lost 0 bases at V and 7 bases at J; junction bases unmatched: 5. In nucleotides, the CDR3 is TGTGCCATCAGTGAGTCAGGGGGCGCATTTGAAAAACTGTTTTTT. Its translation: CAISESGGAFEKLFF.

The chain couples TRBV6-1 to TRBJ1-2; D not resolved. CDR3 size: 14 residues. The V end lost 1 base, the J end lost 1 base, and 7 bases lay between the germline ends. From germline, CDR1 is MNHNS and CDR2 SASEGT. CDR3 nucleotide sequence: TGTGCCAGCAGTGAAGTGGGAGATAACTATGGCTACACCTTC. Amino acids: CASSEVGDNYGYTF.

The chain employs TRBV5-1 and TRBJ2-1; either TRBD1 or TRBD2 may supply D (5 bases each). This CDR3 has 15 residues. V lost 7 bases, J lost 5 bases, and 19 bases lay in between. CDR1 is SGHRS, CDR2 YFSETQ, per germline. This chain's CDR3 is CASGLHGGPDNEQFF. The CDR3 DNA follows: TGCGCCAGCGGCCTTCATGGGGGTCCCGACAATGAGCAGTTCTTC.

The chain joins TRBV5-1 to TRBJ1-2; 8 nucleotides match TRBD1. CDR3 size: 15 residues. Germline lookup yields CDR1 SGHRS and CDR2 YFSETQ. The trim removed 4 bases at V and 5 bases at J, leaving 10 bases unmatched. DNA of the CDR3: TGCGCCAGCAGCCCAACAGGGGGACAAGGATATGGCTACACCTTC. Its translation is CASSPTGGQGYGYTF.

The chain couples TRBV6-6 to TRBJ2-7; TRBD2 matches 13 bases. After removal of 4 bases from V and 5 bases from J, the junction contained 8 bases not matched to a gene. This CDR3 has 16 residues. The germline V gene encodes CDR1 MNHNY and CDR2 SVGAGI (reference sequence). The CDR3 DNA sequence: TGTGCCAGCAGTTCAGGGACTAGCGGGATTATCGACGAGCAGTACTTC. Amino acids: CASSSGTSGIIDEQYF.

This clone has only a few counts. The rearrangement uses TRBV28 and TRBJ1-6; 7 nucleotides align to TRBD1. The junction had 7 bases not matched to a gene; V was cut back by 6 bases and J by 14 bases. Germline CDR1 and CDR2: MDHEN and SYDVKM. The CDR3 consists of 12 residues. Here the CDR3 DNA reads TGTGCCAGCAGCGGACAGGCCCTCGCCCTCCACTTT. Translation: CASSGQALALHF.

The chain recombines TRBV6-6 with TRBJ1-2, with D unresolved. The CDR3 is 11 residues long. Trimming shortened V by 8 bases and J by 6 bases, and 10 bases separated the two germline ends. CDR1 and CDR2 from the germline V gene are MNHNY and SVGAGI (reference sequence). The DNA for the CDR3 is TGTGCCAGCGTCACCGGAAATGGCTACACCTTC. Residues: CASVTGNGYTF.